One T cell receptor beta chain is described in this entry. This record comes from a study of T cell repertoires in cytomegalovirus infection. TCRdb passed the reads through MiXCR, listing each CDR3 protein once. The sample lists some 250,000 distinct CDR3 sequences, 9.1% occurring once. The source material was PBMCs. The TCR comes from a human donor in good health (CMV status not recorded). Some clones in this sample may be carry-over from other donors' samples.

CDR3 protein: CASSPRDRDRGRYFYSETQYF. The CDR3 region has the DNA TGTGCCAGCAGCCCCCGCGATAGGGACAGGGGGCGCTACTTTTATTCGGAGACCCAGTACTTC. This chain links TRBV7-2 with TRBJ2-5; TRBD1 agrees at 12 bases. V trimming: 5 bases; J trimming: 5 bases; junction bases outside the gene matches: 24. Looked up from germline, CDR1 is SGHTA and CDR2 is FQGNSA. The CDR3 has 21 residues.